This TCR beta chain emerged from a study of cytomegalovirus exposure and HLA in healthy donors. In regard to this clone: No antigen is known for it. Other DNA sequences in this sample translate to the same CDR3.

Findings and limits, study-wide: In a later analysis, CMV-associated beta chains were mostly HLA-associated, it appeared.

The PCR had 60 Vbeta and 13 Jbeta primers. Original methodology: The authors later counted about 80 million unique TCR beta chains, approximately 10 million of them shared. Assay: immunoSEQ multiplex PCR; the TCRdb copy retains only in-frame clones and omits some. The V and J calls and the clone size are those of that table, but D and trimming were determined from the DNA. This sample has about 160,000 clones; 65% to 85% occur once, and the top ten carry roughly 6.3%. This TCR came from a male donor in good health and CMV-seropositive. Specimen: PBMCs.

As DNA, the CDR3 is TGCAGCGTTGAAGGGATTCGGGACTCCGGCGGACCCTACGAGCAGTACTTC. It encodes CSVEGIRDSGGPYEQYF. The chain links TRBV29-1 to TRBJ2-7; tentative D call: TRBD2 (6 bases). The CDR3 totals 17 residues. The germline V gene encodes CDR1 SQVTM and CDR2 ANQGSEA. V lost 1 base, J lost 2 bases, and 21 bases lay in between.